What follows is one T cell receptor beta chain and its context. This sample is drawn from a study of Ad26.COV2.S vaccination and SARS-CoV-2 variants. The overall study: It was the COV1001 Ad26.COV2.S trial arm that included the donor.

This CDR3 is built from 17 residues. CDR1 SNHLY and CDR2 FYNNEI come from the germline V gene. V dropped 4 bases and J dropped 0; count of bases not matched to a gene: 11. TCRdb's copy holds only in-frame clones and misses some; the assay was immunoSEQ multiplex PCR. This table holds approximately 360,000 clones, 83% found once. As for treatment: about 20 received Ad26.COV2.S at low or high dose, single or two shots; 5 received placebo; per-sample allocation not given. The study sampled participants on day 63 after the first vaccine or placebo injection. The specimen comprised peripheral blood, sampled in a trial of Ad26.COV2.S vaccine versus placebo. This rearrangement joins TRBV2 to TRBJ1-1, with 7 bases identical to TRBD1. The source of this sequence is a person aged 18-65 years who received the Ad26.COV2.S COVID-19 vaccine or a placebo. This CDR3 is CASSGIQGESMNTEAFF. Here the CDR3 DNA reads TGTGCCAGCAGTGGTATTCAGGGGGAGAGCATGAACACTGAAGCTTTCTTT.